The clone carrying this T cell receptor (beta chain) was picked up one time. This specimen comes from a study of blood T cell repertoires in COVID-19. Study as a whole: The samples span acute and convalescent COVID-19 from the United States, Italy and Spain. In each case, the material was cDNA or gDNA derived from T cells, B-cell-depleted T cells, or PBMCs.

Original methodology: Reference gene primer amplification gave estimated nucleated cell counts. Sequencing was performed with immunoSEQ multiplex PCR; in TCRdb, only in-frame clones are kept and a portion is missing. That table furnishes V, J and clone size, whereas the DNA furnished D and trimming. The data show a few hundred thousand clones, about 91% seen once. The CDR3 contains 15 residues. Germline CDR1 and CDR2: SGHRS and YFSETQ. The J segment lost 4 bases and the V segment lost 1 base, leaving 6 bases of the junction unmatched. The chain combines TRBV5-1 with TRBJ2-5; 8 nucleotides agree with TRBD2. The TCR was taken from a woman between 35 and 50 years old who had recovered from COVID-19. The sample was peripheral blood. CDR3 bases: TGCGCCAGCAGCTTGACCCCCCGGGAGGGAGAGACCCAGTACTTC. The encoded protein is CASSLTPREGETQYF.